The TCR beta chain described here comes from a study of T cell clones after liver transplantation. Study information: At least one year of complete immunosuppression withdrawal without enzymes over twice normal defined tolerance.

The CDR3 contains 15 residues. Trimming pared 0 bases from V and 4 bases from J, leaving 12 bases between. Germline V gene lookup returns CDR1 MDHEN and CDR2 SYDVKM. Regarding the study as a whole: Low donor cell numbers restricted donor-reactive repertoire measurement in a couple of subjects. Circulating graft-donor-reactive CD4 TCRbeta sequences fell significantly post-transplant in 5 of 8 subjects.

Repertoires were generated with immunoSEQ multiplex PCR, while TCRdb's copy carries only in-frame clones and drops some. The sample gives more than 95,000 clones, around 86% of which show up once; over 0.75% is in the top ten. For this clone: The antigen is not known.

The specimen was CD4+ T cells from blood, collected before liver transplant. This clonotype was obtained from a human donor who received a liver transplant. This chain links TRBV28 with TRBJ2-5, with D possibly TRBD1 on 5 matching bases. The CDR3 nucleotides read TGTGCCAGCAGTTTATGGGCAGGGCGACGAGAGACCCAGTACTTC. Translating gives CASSLWAGRRETQYF.